This T cell receptor (beta chain) was captured by sequencing in a study of T cells in Graves' hyperthyroidism and ophthalmopathy. Points on this clonotype: A much larger clone lies one base from this, so it may be a read error.

Using RNA transcripts as the source, TCR beta CDR3 regions were amplified. Using the HTBI primer set, a first-round RT-PCR was run on the TCR CDR3. TCRdb independently ran MiXCR on the multiplex PCR reads; one entry per CDR3 protein. Of 350,000 to 450,000 distinct CDR3 sequences listed, over 12% are singletons. The cohort's ophthalmopathy patients, a group with duration under 3 months, had a Clinical Activity Score of at least 3 and a NOSPECS grade of at least 4. Based on clinical symptoms, serum thyroxine and TRAb, thyroid ultrasound and orbital computed tomography, diagnoses were reached. Each 10 ml fresh peripheral blood draw supplied the PBMCs. Trimming took 7 bases from V and 0 from J, leaving 11 bases between them. CDR1 is MDHEN and CDR2 is SYDVKM in the germline V gene. The CDR3 covers 14 residues.

The receptor's source is a man aged 50 to 60 with Graves' ophthalmopathy. The chain combines TRBV28 with TRBJ2-3; D perhaps matches TRBD2 (5 bases). The source material was blood. CDR3 in DNA: TGTGCCAGCATACTCGGAGGCAGCACAGATACGCAGTATTTT. It yields the protein CASILGGSTDTQYF.